This is a list of T cell receptor beta chains from one sample in a study of shared clonotypes between healthy human individuals. TCRdb's copy holds only in-frame clones and misses some; the assay was immunoSEQ multiplex PCR. The repertoire holds about half a million clones, with 60% to 80% as singletons. The sequencing input was PBMCs. The origin of the receptors is a woman between 35 and 50 years old in good health. Some clones in this sample may be carry-over from other donors' samples. Each CDR3 is given with its conserved first and last residue. Each record gives: D gene, V gene, clone size, J gene, CDR3 protein, CDR3 DNA. A D gene is named only where the DNA matches it firmly. The size of a clone is reported for some rows only, either as once, few or many, or as a class for expanded clones.

TRBD1,TRBV30,.,TRBJ1-2,CAWSINGQGKHTF,TGTGCCTGGAGTATCAACGGACAGGGTAAACACACCTTC
TRBD1,TRBV5-1,many,TRBJ2-1,CASSLLTTGGNEQFF,TGCGCCAGCAGCCTCCTAACTACAGGGGGCAATGAGCAGTTCTTC
.,TRBV7-2,few,TRBJ2-5,CASSLGAGQETQYF,TGTGCCAGCAGCTTAGGGGCAGGGCAAGAGACCCAGTACTTC
TRBD1,TRBV30,.,TRBJ1-1,CAWRTGQNTKAFF,TGTGCCTGGAGGACAGGGCAGAACACTAAAGCTTTCTTT
TRBD1,TRBV19,.,TRBJ1-2,CASRPTGGYNYGYTF,TGTGCCAGTAGGCCGACAGGGGGCTATAACTATGGCTACACCTTC
.,TRBV10-2,.,TRBJ2-1,CASSVEIPGLNNEQFF,TGCGCCAGCAGTGTCGAAATCCCGGGACTTAATAATGAGCAGTTCTTC
.,TRBV30,.,TRBJ2-5,CAWSVVAQETQYF,TGTGCCTGGAGTGTAGTGGCCCAAGAGACCCAGTACTTC
.,TRBV28,.,TRBJ1-5,CASSYGVSNQPQHF,TGTGCCAGCAGTTACGGGGTCAGCAATCAGCCCCAGCATTTT
TRBD2,TRBV4-3,.,TRBJ2-3,CASSPRLAGGADTQYF,TGCGCCAGCAGCCCAAGGCTAGCGGGGGGGGCAGATACGCAGTATTTT
.,TRBV6-1,.,TRBJ2-7,CASRNDLIRTYEQYF,TGTGCCAGCAGGAACGATTTAATCAGGACCTACGAGCAGTACTTC
.,TRBV30,.,TRBJ1-4,CAWRGRNEKLFF,TGTGCCTGGAGGGGGCGTAATGAAAAACTGTTTTTT
.,TRBV6-5,.,TRBJ1-3,CASSYSRAGNTIYF,TGTGCCAGCAGTTACTCGCGTGCTGGAAACACCATATATTTT
.,TRBV7-6,.,TRBJ2-5,CASSIQAQQTQYF,TGTGCCAGCAGCATCCAAGCACAGCAGACCCAGTACTTC
TRBD2,TRBV27,.,TRBJ2-7,CASSISGSAYEQYF,TGTGCCAGCAGTATTAGCGGGAGCGCCTACGAGCAGTACTTC
.,TRBV5-6,.,TRBJ2-1,CASSSSLQTPNEQFF,TGTGCCAGCAGCTCGTCCCTCCAAACCCCCAATGAGCAGTTCTTC
TRBD2,TRBV29-1,.,TRBJ2-1,CSVERTSGTNEQFF,TGCAGCGTTGAAAGGACTAGCGGGACCAATGAGCAGTTCTTC
.,TRBV4-1,.,TRBJ2-7,CASSQGRQRSYEQYF,TGCGCCAGCAGCCAAGGACGGCAACGCTCCTACGAGCAGTACTTC
TRBD1,TRBV5-1,many,TRBJ1-1,CASSYRTGSSTEAFF,TGCGCCAGCAGCTACCGGACAGGGTCATCGACTGAAGCTTTCTTT
TRBD1,TRBV28,.,TRBJ2-6,CASRPFRTGEVNVLTF,TGTGCCAGCAGGCCATTTCGGACAGGGGAAGTCAACGTCCTGACTTTC
.,TRBV5-4,.,TRBJ2-5,CASSLDLIQETQYF,TGTGCCAGCAGCTTGGATTTAATCCAAGAGACCCAGTACTTC
TRBD1,TRBV15,.,TRBJ2-7,CATSPALPGQRTYEQYF,TGTGCCACCAGCCCTGCACTCCCGGGACAGAGAACCTACGAGCAGTACTTC
.,TRBV29-1,.,TRBJ2-4,CSVEWGAGTGIQYF,TGCAGCGTTGAATGGGGGGCGGGTACGGGCATTCAGTACTTC
TRBD2,TRBV2,.,TRBJ2-7,CASKGESGSIEQYF,TGTGCCAGCAAGGGGGAGAGCGGGAGTATCGAGCAGTACTTC
.,TRBV6-5,.,TRBJ1-1,CAPFQGQNTEAFF,TGTGCCCCCTTCCAGGGTCAGAACACTGAAGCTTTCTTT
TRBD2,TRBV9,few,TRBJ2-1,CASSETSGSFYNEQFF,TGTGCCAGCAGCGAAACTAGCGGGAGTTTCTACAATGAGCAGTTCTTC
.,TRBV7-7,.,TRBJ2-2,CASSLAQGNTGELFF,TGTGCTAGCAGCTTAGCACAGGGGAACACCGGGGAGCTGTTTTTT